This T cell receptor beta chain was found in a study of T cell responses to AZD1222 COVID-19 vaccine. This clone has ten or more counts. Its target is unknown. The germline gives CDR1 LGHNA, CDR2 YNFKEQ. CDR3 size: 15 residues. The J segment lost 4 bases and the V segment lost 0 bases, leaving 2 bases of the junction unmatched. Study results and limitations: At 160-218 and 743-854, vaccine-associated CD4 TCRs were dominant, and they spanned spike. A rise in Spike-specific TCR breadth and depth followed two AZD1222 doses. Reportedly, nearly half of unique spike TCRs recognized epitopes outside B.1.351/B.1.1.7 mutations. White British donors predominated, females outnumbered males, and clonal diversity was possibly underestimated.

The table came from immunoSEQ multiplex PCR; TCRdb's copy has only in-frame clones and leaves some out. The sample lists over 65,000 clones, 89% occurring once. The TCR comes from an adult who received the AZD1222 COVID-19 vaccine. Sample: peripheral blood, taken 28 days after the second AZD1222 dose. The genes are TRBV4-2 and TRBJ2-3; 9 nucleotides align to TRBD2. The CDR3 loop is CASSQERGGPDTQYF. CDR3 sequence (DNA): TGTGCCAGCAGCCAAGAGCGGGGGGGCCCAGATACGCAGTATTTT.